These 10 T cell receptor beta chains originate from one sample sequenced in a study of T cell responses to AZD1222 COVID-19 vaccine. The repertoire was sequenced with immunoSEQ multiplex PCR; TCRdb's copy has only in-frame clones and lacks some. The top ten clones hold approximately 2.3% of a sample with roughly 150,000 clones, around 93% of them seen once. Here the sequenced sample was peripheral blood, taken on day 0 of AZD1222 vaccination. These receptors came from an adult in good health.

The chain uses TRBV28 and TRBJ2-1; 14 nucleotides line up with TRBD2. CDR3 length: 15 amino acids. Trimming cost V 5 bases and J 7 bases; bases outside gene matches: 4. In germline, CDR1 is MDHEN, CDR2 SYDVKM. The CDR3 DNA reads as TGTGCCAGCAGTCGGACTAGCGGGAGGAGGAATGAGCAGTTCTTC. The encoded protein is CASSRTSGRRNEQFF.

The CDR3 spells CASSLNSGRRNEQFF. CDR3 DNA: TGTGCCAGCAGCTTAAATAGCGGGAGGCGCAATGAGCAGTTCTTC. V usage is TRBV7-9 and J usage is TRBJ2-1; 10 bases match TRBD2. CDR1 and CDR2 from the germline V gene are SEHNR and FQNEAQ (reference sequence). Germline trimming cut 2 bases from V and 6 bases from J; bases unmatched to any gene: 4. The CDR3 has 15 amino acids.

The chain has TRBV18 and TRBJ2-7; the match to TRBD2 covers 7 bases. The CDR3 length is 14 residues. Germline assignment: CDR1 KGHSH and CDR2 LQKENI. With 4 bases clipped from V and 3 bases from J, the junction kept 6 bases outside the gene matches. CDR3 loop: CASSREGGGYEQYF. The CDR3 DNA reads as TGTGCCAGCTCACGGGAGGGTGGAGGCTACGAGCAGTACTTC.

This clone was observed a single time. The rearrangement joins TRBV10-1 to TRBJ2-7; 9 bases fit TRBD2. Trimming at V came to 10 bases and at J to 6 bases, leaving 10 bases not matched to a gene. Germline V CDR1 and CDR2: WNHNN, SYGVQD (reference sequence). The CDR3 totals 13 residues. The CDR3 sequence is CATSPSGIPEQYF. In DNA, the CDR3 is TGCGCCACCTCGCCTAGCGGGATTCCCGAGCAGTACTTC.

The DNA for the CDR3 is TGTGCCAGCAGCTTAAAAGCGGGAGGTAATTACAATGAGCAGTTCTTC. Encoded protein: CASSLKAGGNYNEQFF. The chain uses TRBV7-3 and TRBJ2-1; 9 bases agree with TRBD2. Germline V gene lookup returns CDR1 SGHTA and CDR2 FQGTGA. Losses at the gene ends were 1 base for V and 4 bases for J; bases not matched to a gene: 5. The CDR3 is made up of 16 amino acids. Variable domain in full (rest from reference TRBV7-3 and TRBJ2-1): GAGVSQTPSNKVTEKGKYVELRCDPISGHTALYWYRQSLGQGPEFLIYFQGTGAADDSGLPNDRFFAVRPEGSVSTLKIQRTERGDSAVYLCASSLKAGGNYNEQFFGPGTRLTVL.

This sequence joins TRBV11-1 and TRBJ1-1, with a tentative D call TRBD1 (5 bases). Germline lookup yields CDR1 SGHAT and CDR2 FQDESV (reference sequence). The CDR3 contains 16 residues. Trimming took 1 base from V and 4 from J, leaving 16 bases between them. As DNA, the CDR3 is TGTGCCAGCAGCTTAGGGGGGACGAGGCGGGGCACTGAAGCTTTCTTT. Residues: CASSLGGTRRGTEAFF.

The chain uses TRBV7-9 and TRBJ1-1, with D possibly matching TRBD1 (5 bases). The length of the CDR3 is 13 residues. Germline lookup yields CDR1 SEHNR and CDR2 FQNEAQ (reference sequence). V gave up 6 bases and J gave up 7 bases, with 15 bases separating them. CDR3 in DNA: TGTGCCAGCAGTCAAGGCCGGGACGGTGAAGCTTTCTTT. The encoded protein is CASSQGRDGEAFF.

The V call is TRBV2, the J call TRBJ2-1; D ambiguous. Germline values: CDR1 SNHLY, CDR2 FYNNEI. Trimming cost V 7 bases and J 8 bases, with 9 bases left between them. This CDR3 has 11 amino acids. The chain's CDR3 is CASKNSDEQFF. CDR3 coding DNA: TGTGCCAGCAAGAACAGCGATGAGCAGTTCTTC.

The gene calls are TRBV5-6 and TRBJ1-3; the D is unclear. The CDR3 covers 14 residues. Per the germline V gene, CDR1 is SGHDT and CDR2 is YYEEEE. Trimming shortened V by 2 bases and J by 4 bases, and 10 bases separated the two germline ends. CDR3 sequence: CASSFIASGNTIYF. CDR3 bases: TGTGCCAGCAGCTTTATCGCGTCGGGAAACACCATATATTTT. Supplemented by reference TRBV5-6 and TRBJ1-3, the full variable domain reads DAGVTQSPTHLIKTRGQQVTLRCSPKSGHDTVSWYQQALGQGPQFIFQYYEEEERQRGNFPDRFSGHQFPNYSSELNVNALLLGDSALYLCASSFIASGNTIYFGEGSWLTVV.

The chain employs TRBV6-5 and TRBJ1-4; 10 bases are shared with TRBD1. V shed 6 bases and J 6 bases; nucleotides not matched to a gene: 7. The CDR3 totals 15 residues. The germline V gene has CDR1 MNHEY and CDR2 SVGAGI. The DNA of the CDR3 is TGTGCCAGCAGCCCCGGGACAGGGGCATATGAAAAACTGTTTTTT. It is translated as CASSPGTGAYEKLFF.